This TCR beta chain was identified during a study of Ad26.COV2.S vaccination and SARS-CoV-2 variants. Study-level findings and limits: Total T cell responses, in the TCR breadth and depth analyses, may have been underestimated. Across vaccine and placebo recipients, the breadth of non-spike TCRs was similar. Placebo recipients had lower spike-specific TCR breadth than vaccine recipients. Substantial breadth was reportedly displayed by spike-specific CD8+ and CD4+ T cell responses after vaccination.

Repertoires were generated with immunoSEQ multiplex PCR, while TCRdb's copy carries only in-frame clones and drops some. The top ten clones hold 4% to 6% of a sample with approximately 150,000 clones, roughly 90% of them seen once. V trimming: 2 bases; J trimming: 11 bases; junction bases outside the gene matches: 6. The CDR3 has 14 amino acids. Germline CDR1 MNHEY, CDR2 SVGAGI. This clone was recorded a few times. Its antigen is still unknown. This chain connects TRBV6-5 to TRBJ1-1; the match to TRBD1 covers 12 bases. The receptor comes from a human donor who had recovered from COVID-19. Sequencing used peripheral blood, obtained after recovery from COVID-19. CDR3 in amino acids: CASSYTGQGAAAFF. The CDR3 DNA follows: TGTGCCAGCAGTTACACGGGACAGGGGGCGGCGGCTTTCTTT.